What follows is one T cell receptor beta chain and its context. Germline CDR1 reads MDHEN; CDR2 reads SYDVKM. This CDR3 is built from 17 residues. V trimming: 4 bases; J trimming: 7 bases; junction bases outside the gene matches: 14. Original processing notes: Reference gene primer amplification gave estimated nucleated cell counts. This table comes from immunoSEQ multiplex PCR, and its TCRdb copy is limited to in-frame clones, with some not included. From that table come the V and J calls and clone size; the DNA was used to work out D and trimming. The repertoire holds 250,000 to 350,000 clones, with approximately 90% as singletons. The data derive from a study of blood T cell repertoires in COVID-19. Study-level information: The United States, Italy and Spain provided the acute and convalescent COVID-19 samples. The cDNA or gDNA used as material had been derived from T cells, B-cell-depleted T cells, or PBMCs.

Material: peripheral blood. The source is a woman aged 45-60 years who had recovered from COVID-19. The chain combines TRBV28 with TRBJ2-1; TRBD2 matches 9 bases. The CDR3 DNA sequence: TGTGCCAGCAGTTCGGATGGGGGCGGGAGGGCCGGAAATGAGCAGTTCTTC. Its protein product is CASSSDGGGRAGNEQFF.